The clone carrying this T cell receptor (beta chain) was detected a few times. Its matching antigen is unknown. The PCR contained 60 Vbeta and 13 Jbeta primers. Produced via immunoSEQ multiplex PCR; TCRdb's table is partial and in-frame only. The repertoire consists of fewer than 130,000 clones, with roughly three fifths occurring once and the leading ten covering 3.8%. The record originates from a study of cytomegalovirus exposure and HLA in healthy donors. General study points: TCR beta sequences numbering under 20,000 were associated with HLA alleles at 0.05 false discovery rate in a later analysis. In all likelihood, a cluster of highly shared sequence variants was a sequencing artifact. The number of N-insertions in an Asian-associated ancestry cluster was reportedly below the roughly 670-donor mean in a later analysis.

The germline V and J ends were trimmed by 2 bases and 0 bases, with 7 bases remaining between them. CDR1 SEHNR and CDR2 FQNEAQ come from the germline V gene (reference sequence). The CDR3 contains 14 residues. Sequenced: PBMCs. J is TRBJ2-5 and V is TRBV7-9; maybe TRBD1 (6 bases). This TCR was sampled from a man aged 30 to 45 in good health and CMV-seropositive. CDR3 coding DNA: TGTGCCAGCAGCTTACCAGGGGACCAAGAGACCCAGTACTTC. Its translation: CASSLPGDQETQYF.